Listed below are T cell receptor beta chains from one sample, sequenced in a study of cytomegalovirus exposure and HLA in healthy donors. TCRdb's copy holds only in-frame clones and misses some; the assay was immunoSEQ multiplex PCR. Among over 95,000 clones listed, around 73% were seen once. Material: PBMCs. The origin of the receptors is a woman in her twenties or thirties in good health and CMV-seropositive. CDR3s include the opening cysteine and the closing phenylalanine or tryptophan. Fields, in order: D gene, V gene, clone size, J gene, CDR3 protein, CDR3 DNA. D genes are given only for firm matches. Size tells how often a clone was seen (once, few, many) or the class of an expanded clone, and some rows leave it out.

D: TRBD1
V: TRBV28
size: few
J: TRBJ2-1
CDR3: CASSPLSDRVYEQFF
DNA: TGTGCCAGCAGTCCCCTATCTGACAGGGTCTATGAGCAGTTCTTC

D: NA
V: TRBV5-6
size: NA
J: TRBJ1-2
CDR3: CASSLGTVDYGYTF
DNA: TGTGCCAGCAGCTTGGGGACAGTTGACTATGGCTACACCTTC

D: NA
V: TRBV5-4
size: NA
J: TRBJ1-1
CDR3: CASSLNRVSSRNTEAFF
DNA: TGTGCCAGCAGCTTGAACAGGGTGTCTTCCAGGAACACTGAAGCTTTCTTT

D: TRBD1
V: TRBV15
size: NA
J: TRBJ1-5
CDR3: CATSRDQEGAQPQHF
DNA: TGTGCCACCAGCAGAGATCAGGAGGGGGCTCAGCCCCAGCATTTT

D: NA
V: TRBV14
size: NA
J: TRBJ2-7
CDR3: CASSQGPSYEQYF
DNA: TGTGCCAGCAGCCAAGGTCCGTCCTACGAGCAGTACTTC

D: NA
V: TRBV6-1
size: few
J: TRBJ2-1
CDR3: CASSVDSGGSYNEQFF
DNA: TGTGCCAGCAGTGTAGATAGCGGAGGCTCCTACAATGAGCAGTTCTTC

D: NA
V: TRBV2
size: few
J: TRBJ2-7
CDR3: CSSKQEAAYEQYF
DNA: TGTTCTAGCAAGCAGGAGGCGGCCTACGAGCAGTACTTC

D: TRBD1
V: TRBV6-5
size: NA
J: TRBJ2-4
CDR3: CASSYGRDRKNIQYF
DNA: TGTGCCAGCAGTTACGGCAGGGACAGAAAAAACATTCAGTACTTC

D: TRBD2
V: TRBV11-3
size: NA
J: TRBJ2-7
CDR3: CASSLAFVGGEQYF
DNA: TGTGCCAGCAGCTTAGCGTTTGTGGGGGGGGAGCAGTACTTC

D: TRBD1
V: TRBV29-1
size: NA
J: TRBJ2-1
CDR3: CSLMAGGYNEQFF
DNA: TGCAGCCTCATGGCAGGGGGCTACAATGAGCAGTTCTTC

D: TRBD1
V: TRBV11-2
size: NA
J: TRBJ1-1
CDR3: CASSAPDRGRAFF
DNA: TGTGCCAGCAGCGCACCAGACAGGGGGCGAGCTTTCTTT

D: TRBD1
V: TRBV25-1
size: NA
J: TRBJ2-6
CDR3: CASSEGTASGANVLTF
DNA: TGTGCCAGCAGTGAGGGGACAGCGTCTGGGGCCAACGTCCTGACTTTC

D: TRBD2
V: TRBV5-4
size: NA
J: TRBJ2-3
CDR3: CASSSAKTSGDTDTQYF
DNA: TGTGCCAGCAGCTCGGCTAAAACTAGCGGGGACACAGATACGCAGTATTTT

D: TRBD2
V: TRBV14
size: NA
J: TRBJ2-1
CDR3: CASSQRSGSVVNEQFF
DNA: TGTGCCAGCAGCCAAAGAAGCGGGAGCGTAGTTAATGAGCAGTTCTTC

D: TRBD2
V: TRBV5-4
size: once
J: TRBJ2-1
CDR3: CASSLANGLAGGDEQFF
DNA: TGTGCCAGCAGCTTGGCGAACGGACTAGCTGGAGGGGATGAGCAGTTCTTC

D: NA
V: TRBV14
size: NA
J: TRBJ2-6
CDR3: CASSLNSGANVLTF
DNA: TGTGCCAGCAGCCTCAACTCTGGGGCCAACGTCCTGACTTTC

D: TRBD1
V: TRBV27
size: NA
J: TRBJ2-7
CDR3: CASSLSDRVYEQYF
DNA: TGTGCCAGCAGTTTATCGGACAGGGTCTACGAGCAGTACTTC

D: TRBD1
V: TRBV18
size: few
J: TRBJ2-7
CDR3: CASSPITGESSYEQYF
DNA: TGTGCCAGCTCACCGATTACAGGGGAAAGCTCCTACGAGCAGTACTTC

D: NA
V: TRBV11-2
size: NA
J: TRBJ2-7
CDR3: CASSSGRGSYEQYF
DNA: TGTGCCAGCAGCTCTGGAAGAGGTTCCTACGAGCAGTACTTC

D: NA
V: TRBV6-1
size: NA
J: TRBJ2-6
CDR3: CASSEIGQRFSGANVLTF
DNA: TGTGCCAGCAGTGAAATTGGACAGAGATTTTCTGGGGCCAACGTCCTGACTTTC

D: NA
V: TRBV9
size: NA
J: TRBJ2-1
CDR3: CASSVAWSDNEQFF
DNA: TGTGCCAGCAGCGTAGCTTGGTCGGACAATGAGCAGTTCTTC

D: NA
V: TRBV6-5
size: NA
J: TRBJ1-6
CDR3: CASSYGPTNSPLHF
DNA: TGTGCCAGCAGTTACGGTCCGACAAATTCACCCCTCCACTTT

D: NA
V: TRBV14
size: NA
J: TRBJ2-5
CDR3: CASSHQRVVGETQYF
DNA: TGTGCCAGCAGCCACCAGAGGGTAGTGGGAGAGACCCAGTACTTC

D: NA
V: TRBV15
size: NA
J: TRBJ1-3
CDR3: CATSRVQGNTIYF
DNA: TGTGCCACCAGCAGAGTTCAGGGAAACACCATATATTTT

D: TRBD1
V: TRBV10-3
size: few
J: TRBJ2-3
CDR3: CAISGSMGQRAPDTQYF
DNA: TGTGCCATCAGTGGCTCGATGGGACAGAGAGCCCCAGATACGCAGTATTTT

D: NA
V: TRBV5-1
size: NA
J: TRBJ1-1
CDR3: CASSLNSPEAFF
DNA: TGCGCCAGCAGCTTGAACTCCCCTGAAGCTTTCTTT

D: TRBD2
V: TRBV7-3
size: NA
J: TRBJ2-1
CDR3: CASSLGLAGGPPTYNEQFF
DNA: TGTGCCAGCAGCTTAGGTCTAGCGGGGGGGCCGCCCACCTACAATGAGCAGTTCTTC

D: TRBD2
V: TRBV5-1
size: NA
J: TRBJ2-7
CDR3: CASSLTSGSSYEQYF
DNA: TGCGCCAGCAGCCTCACTAGCGGGAGTTCCTACGAGCAGTACTTC

D: NA
V: TRBV30
size: NA
J: TRBJ2-5
CDR3: CAWSVPRAQGTQYF
DNA: TGTGCCTGGAGTGTACCCAGGGCCCAAGGGACCCAGTACTTC

D: NA
V: TRBV30
size: NA
J: TRBJ1-1
CDR3: CAWSLPSRGADTEAFF
DNA: TGTGCCTGGAGTTTACCCAGTCGAGGTGCGGATACTGAAGCTTTCTTT

D: TRBD1
V: TRBV4-1
size: few
J: TRBJ2-5
CDR3: CASSQRQGFGGQETQYF
DNA: TGCGCCAGCAGCCAGAGACAGGGTTTTGGGGGCCAAGAGACCCAGTACTTC

D: TRBD2
V: TRBV5-1
size: NA
J: TRBJ2-7
CDR3: CASSWLAGEDEQYF
DNA: TGCGCCAGCAGCTGGCTAGCGGGAGAGGACGAGCAGTACTTC

D: TRBD2
V: TRBV19
size: NA
J: TRBJ2-7
CDR3: CASSKGLGSPFAYEQYF
DNA: TGTGCCAGTAGTAAGGGACTAGGATCCCCATTCGCTTACGAGCAGTACTTC

D: NA
V: TRBV4-1
size: NA
J: TRBJ2-7
CDR3: CASSQALPYEQYF
DNA: TGCGCCAGCAGCCAAGCGCTACCCTACGAGCAGTACTTC

D: TRBD2
V: TRBV5-1
size: few
J: TRBJ2-5
CDR3: CASSPPSSGPQETQYF
DNA: TGCGCCAGCAGCCCACCCTCTAGCGGGCCACAAGAGACCCAGTACTTC

D: TRBD1
V: TRBV5-1
size: once
J: TRBJ1-5
CDR3: CASSSGASGGLNQPQHF
DNA: TGCGCCAGCAGCTCAGGAGCTTCAGGGGGCCTCAATCAGCCCCAGCATTTT

D: NA
V: TRBV7-9
size: NA
J: TRBJ2-2
CDR3: CASSSGQTVSNTGELFF
DNA: TGTGCCAGCAGCTCTGGACAGACCGTATCGAACACCGGGGAGCTGTTTTTT

D: NA
V: TRBV7-9
size: NA
J: TRBJ2-5
CDR3: CASSYQLSGHRETQYF
DNA: TGTGCCAGCAGCTACCAATTATCCGGACATCGGGAGACCCAGTACTTC

D: NA
V: TRBV4-1
size: NA
J: TRBJ2-7
CDR3: CASSEEWTASSYEQYF
DNA: TGCGCCAGCAGCGAAGAATGGACAGCTAGCTCCTACGAGCAGTACTTC

D: TRBD1
V: TRBV10-3
size: NA
J: TRBJ2-7
CDR3: CAISRDSSYEQYF
DNA: TGTGCCATCAGCCGGGACAGCTCCTACGAGCAGTACTTC

D: TRBD1
V: TRBV5-6
size: NA
J: TRBJ2-7
CDR3: CASSPDRGYEQYF
DNA: TGTGCCAGCAGTCCAGACAGGGGCTACGAGCAGTACTTC

D: NA
V: TRBV4-1
size: NA
J: TRBJ2-2
CDR3: CASSLGTSNTGELFF
DNA: TGCGCCAGCAGCCTTGGGACTTCGAACACCGGGGAGCTGTTTTTT

D: NA
V: TRBV2
size: few
J: TRBJ2-7
CDR3: CAGGTSRQTYEQYF
DNA: TGTGCCGGAGGAACTAGCCGACAAACCTACGAGCAGTACTTC

D: TRBD1
V: TRBV5-4
size: once
J: TRBJ2-7
CDR3: CASSWGWDSSYEQYF
DNA: TGTGCCAGCAGCTGGGGATGGGACAGTTCCTACGAGCAGTACTTC

D: TRBD2
V: TRBV2
size: once
J: TRBJ2-1
CDR3: CASSYPGTSGGAWYNEQFF
DNA: TGTGCCAGCAGCTATCCGGGGACTAGCGGGGGAGCCTGGTACAATGAGCAGTTCTTC

D: NA
V: TRBV5-1
size: NA
J: TRBJ1-1
CDR3: CASSLDRVGNTEAFF
DNA: TGCGCCAGCAGCTTGGACAGGGTTGGGAACACTGAAGCTTTCTTT

D: TRBD1
V: TRBV5-1
size: NA
J: TRBJ2-7
CDR3: CASRTGQTANEQYF
DNA: TGCGCCAGCAGAACGGGACAGACCGCCAACGAGCAGTACTTC

D: NA
V: TRBV20-1
size: NA
J: TRBJ2-7
CDR3: CSARRDYEQYF
DNA: TGCAGTGCTAGACGGGACTACGAGCAGTACTTC

D: NA
V: TRBV6-6
size: NA
J: TRBJ2-7
CDR3: CASSPRVAYEQYF
DNA: TGTGCCAGCAGCCCCCGGGTCGCCTACGAGCAGTACTTC

D: NA
V: TRBV10-3
size: NA
J: TRBJ2-1
CDR3: CAIRAPNTYNEQFF
DNA: TGTGCCATCAGGGCCCCCAACACCTACAATGAGCAGTTCTTC

D: NA
V: TRBV7-3
size: NA
J: TRBJ2-2
CDR3: CASSFSGPVGELFF
DNA: TGTGCCAGCAGCTTCTCAGGGCCAGTGGGGGAGCTGTTTTTT

D: NA
V: TRBV11-3
size: NA
J: TRBJ2-5
CDR3: CASSFYREETQYF
DNA: TGTGCCAGCAGCTTTTACAGGGAAGAGACCCAGTACTTC

D: NA
V: TRBV6-6
size: NA
J: TRBJ1-2
CDR3: CASRTTDFYGYTF
DNA: TGTGCCAGCAGAACGACAGATTTCTATGGCTACACCTTC

D: TRBD2
V: TRBV11-2
size: NA
J: TRBJ2-3
CDR3: CASSLLAGGVDTQYF
DNA: TGTGCCAGCAGCTTACTAGCGGGAGGAGTAGATACGCAGTATTTT